Following are 27 T cell receptor beta chains from one sample sequenced in a study of metastatic and nonmetastatic thyroid tumors. MiXCR reprocessed the PCR reads for TCRdb. This sample carries around 37,000 clones, roughly 26% of them seen once, and the ten largest clones take around 9.6%. Thyroid surgery had not been preceded by any treatment in any patient. The sample consisted of blood. The receptors derive from a female donor with papillary thyroid cancer or a benign thyroid nodule (not recorded which). Some clones in this sample may be carry-over from other donors' samples.

There are a few counts of this clone. The CDR3 protein is CASSGTAGLEQYF. DNA of the CDR3: TGTGCCAGCTCCGGGACAGCGGGTCTCGAGCAGTACTTC. The rearrangement joins TRBV2 to TRBJ2-7, with TRBD1 as a possible D gene (7 bases). Deletions cut 8 bases from V and 6 bases from J, with 17 bases between. Germline V gene data show CDR1 as SNHLY and CDR2 as FYNNEI. The CDR3 sequence is 13 residues long.

In this sample, this clone turned up once. The genes are TRBV30 and TRBJ1-6; 9 bases map to TRBD1. The germline V gene encodes CDR1 GTSNPN and CDR2 SVGIG (reference sequence). The J segment lost 10 bases and the V segment lost 5 bases, leaving 6 bases of the junction unmatched. CDR3 length equals 13 residues. The CDR3 region is CAWAGTGPSPLHF. The DNA for the CDR3 is TGTGCCTGGGCCGGGACAGGGCCATCACCCCTCCACTTT. The variable domain in full, completed from reference TRBV30 and TRBJ1-6, reads SQTIHQWPATLVQPVGSPLSLECTVEGTSNPNLYWYRQAAGRGLQLLFYSVGIGQISSEVPQNLSASRPQDRQFILSSKKLLLSDSGFYLCAWAGTGPSPLHFGNGTRLTVT.

In its sample, this clone was seen a few times. This may arise from a read error, as a much more abundant clone is one base away. This sample also contains other DNA sequences that code for the same CDR3. The rearrangement uses TRBV18 and TRBJ1-5, with D perhaps TRBD1 (5 bases). The CDR3 is 15 residues long. The V gene's germline CDR1 is KGHSH and CDR2 LQKENI. This CDR3 is CASSQDSTGNQPQHF. The CDR3 DNA sequence: TGCGCCAGCTCACAAGACAGTACGGGCAATCAGCCCCAGCATTTT. The variable domain in full, with the rest retrieved from reference TRBV18 and TRBJ1-5, is NAGVMQNPRHLVRRRGQEARLRCSPMKGHSHVYWYRQLPEEGLKFMVYLQKENIIDESGMPKERFSAEFPKEGPSILRIQQVVRGDSAAYFCASSQDSTGNQPQHFGDGTRLSIL.

The genes are TRBV5-5 and TRBJ2-1; 11 positions agree with TRBD1. Germline CDR1 is SGHKS and CDR2 is YYEKEE (reference sequence). With V trimmed by 2 bases and J by 7 bases, 2 bases remained unmatched. The CDR3 runs 14 residues. The CDR3 region has the DNA TGTGCCAGCAGCTTCCGGGACAGGGGGAATGAGCAGTTCTTC. Its translation: CASSFRDRGNEQFF. Drawing the rest from reference TRBV5-5 and TRBJ2-1, the complete variable domain is DAGVTQSPTHLIKTRGQQVTLRCSPISGHKSVSWYQQVLGQGPQFIFQYYEKEERGRGNFPDRFSARQFPNYSSELNVNALLLGDSALYLCASSFRDRGNEQFFGPGTRLTVL.

The chain employs TRBV20-1 and TRBJ2-1, with 8 positions matching TRBD2. CDR3 size: 14 residues. The junction had 4 bases not matched to a gene; V was cut back by 5 bases and J by 1 base. The germline CDR1 and CDR2 sequences are DFQATT and SNEGSKA (reference sequence). As DNA, the CDR3 is TGCAGTGCTGGACTAGCTCTATCCTACAATGAGCAGTTCTTC. Translating gives CSAGLALSYNEQFF.

This clone was detected ten times or more. J is TRBJ2-1 and V is TRBV4-1; 7 bases match TRBD2. Germline CDR1 reads MGHRA; CDR2 reads YSYEKL. J was trimmed by 3 bases and V by 1 base; bases with no gene match: 9. CDR3 length: 17 residues. As DNA, the CDR3 is TGCGCCAGCAGCCAAGGGGGACTAAGGACTCTCTACAATGAGCAGTTCTTC. This encodes CASSQGGLRTLYNEQFF.

The CDR3 DNA sequence: TGTGCCAGCAGCTCTCTAGGGGGAACTATTAATTCACCCCTCCACTTT. Translating it yields CASSSLGGTINSPLHF. The rearrangement uses TRBV12-3 or TRBV12-4 and TRBJ1-6; D may be TRBD1 (6 bases). Trimming shortened V by 6 bases and J by 6 bases, and 18 bases separated the two germline ends. The CDR3 length is 16 residues.

This clone was seen many times. The chain recombines TRBV27 with TRBJ1-1; no clear D. Germline assignment: CDR1 MNHEY and CDR2 SMNVEV (reference sequence). Trimming shortened V by 2 bases and J by 3 bases, and 13 bases separated the two germline ends. The CDR3 contains 15 residues. The CDR3 protein is CASSLKFPEHTEAFF. The CDR3 DNA is TGTGCCAGCAGTTTAAAGTTCCCGGAACACACTGAAGCTTTCTTT.

There are many counts of this clone. This chain connects TRBV29-1 to TRBJ1-4; D gene unclear. Germline lookup yields CDR1 SQVTM and CDR2 ANQGSEA. This CDR3 has 11 amino acids. V was trimmed by 7 bases and J by 5 bases, leaving 8 bases between them. The DNA of the CDR3 is TGCAGCGCTAGCTTGAATGAAAAACTGTTTTTT. Its translation is CSASLNEKLFF.

This clone was recorded at least ten times. This chain links TRBV20-1 with TRBJ1-6; 7 bases are shared with TRBD1. The junction had 8 bases not matched to a gene; V was cut back by 3 bases and J by 9 bases. Looked up from germline, CDR1 is DFQATT and CDR2 is SNEGSKA (reference sequence). This CDR3 region has 14 residues. Here the CDR3 reads CSASPGTAISPLHF. Here the CDR3 DNA reads TGCAGTGCTAGCCCCGGGACAGCTATTTCACCCCTCCACTTT.

J is TRBJ2-1 and V is TRBV7-8, with 10 bases identical to TRBD2. Germline-derived CDR1 and CDR2 are SGHVS and FQNEAQ. V shed 6 bases, J shed 4 bases, and the junction held 6 bases outside the gene matches. This CDR3 has 15 amino acids. The CDR3 DNA is TGTGCCAGCAGAATCGGGACTAGCGATTACAATGAGCAGTTCTTC. This translates into CASRIGTSDYNEQFF.

This clone was counted ten times or more. Other nucleotide sequences in the sample specify the same CDR3. The V call is TRBV7-2, the J call TRBJ2-5; D is perhaps TRBD1 (5 bases). Deletions cut 8 bases from V and 8 bases from J, with 21 bases between. The CDR3 has 14 residues. Germline values: CDR1 SGHTA, CDR2 FQGNSA. CDR3 coding DNA: TGTGCCAGCTCACGGGCAGGGTCCGCTGGTACCCAGTACTTC. Protein product: CASSRAGSAGTQYF. Together with reference TRBV7-2 and TRBJ2-5, the CDR3 gives the full variable domain: GAGVSQSPSNKVTEKGKDVELRCDPISGHTALYWYRQSLGQGLEFLIYFQGNSAPDKSGLPSDRFSAERTGGSVSTLTIQRTQQEDSAVYLCASSRAGSAGTQYFGPGTRLLVL.

This clone was seen more than once but under ten times. This sequence joins TRBV6-1 and TRBJ2-7; no definite D call. The CDR3 has 13 residues. Germline CDR1 and CDR2: MNHNS and SASEGT. V was trimmed by 7 bases and J by 2 bases, leaving 12 bases between them. The CDR3 bases are TGTGCCAGCACTCACACTGGAACCTACGAGCAGTACTTC. Translated: CASTHTGTYEQYF.

This clone was seen a handful of times. The rearrangement links TRBV28 to TRBJ1-1, with unresolved D. This CDR3 comprises 14 residues. The V end was cut by 5 bases, the J end by 6 bases, with 16 bases between. Germline lookup yields CDR1 MDHEN and CDR2 SYDVKM. The DNA of the CDR3 is TGTGCCAGCAGTGGGCCCCGCGACGTACCTGAAGCTTTCTTT. Translated, it gives CASSGPRDVPEAFF. Full variable domain (remainder filled in from reference TRBV28 and TRBJ1-1): DVKVTQSSRYLVKRTGEKVFLECVQDMDHENMFWYRQDPGLGLRLIYFSYDVKMKEKGDIPEGYSVSREKKERFSLILESASTNQTSMYLCASSGPRDVPEAFFGQGTRLTVV.

The chain combines TRBV28 with TRBJ2-7; D is perhaps TRBD2 (6 bases). Trimming stripped 4 bases from V and 5 bases from J, with 21 bases between. Germline V gene lookup returns CDR1 MDHEN and CDR2 SYDVKM. The CDR3 loop spans 16 amino acids. CDR3 protein: CASSSPLGGDGDEQYF. The DNA for the CDR3 is TGTGCCAGCAGTTCCCCCCTTGGAGGGGATGGTGACGAGCAGTACTTC. Filled out from reference TRBV28 and TRBJ2-7, the complete variable domain reads DVKVTQSSRYLVKRTGEKVFLECVQDMDHENMFWYRQDPGLGLRLIYFSYDVKMKEKGDIPEGYSVSREKKERFSLILESASTNQTSMYLCASSSPLGGDGDEQYFGPGTRLTVT.

This clone was detected many times. J is TRBJ2-1 and V is TRBV5-1; no reliable D call. Looked up from germline, CDR1 is SGHRS and CDR2 is YFSETQ. V was trimmed by 2 bases and J by 5 bases, leaving 11 bases between them. The CDR3 length is 14 residues. CDR3: CASSFGRYDNEQFF. In nucleotides, the CDR3 is TGCGCCAGCAGCTTTGGGCGATATGACAATGAGCAGTTCTTC.

This clone occurred a few times. The chain employs TRBV28 and TRBJ1-2; the match to TRBD1 covers 9 bases. V was clipped by 6 bases and J by 4 bases; unmatched bases: 12. The CDR3 contains 16 residues. Per germline, CDR1 MDHEN and CDR2 SYDVKM. The CDR3 DNA reads as TGTGCCAGCAGCCCCTCGTACGGGACAGGGCTCTATGGCTACACCTTC. This codes for CASSPSYGTGLYGYTF.

On this clone: One end of the junction does not line up with germline, which may come from a read error. The chain recombines TRBV6-2 or TRBV6-3 with TRBJ2-7, with D uncertain. Germline assignment: CDR1 MNHEY and CDR2 SVGEGT. The CDR3 runs 12 residues. The CDR3 nucleotides are TGTGCCAGCAGCTTACTCTACTACGAGCAGTGCTTC. This sequence encodes CASSLLYYEQCF.

This clone is categorized as medium-sized (0.01 to 0.1%). The chain couples TRBV6-2 or TRBV6-3 to TRBJ1-2; D unclear. Germline V gene data show CDR1 as MNHEY and CDR2 as SVGEGT. The CDR3 extends over 14 amino acids. V shed 5 bases and J shed 7 bases, with 17 bases lying between them. The CDR3 nucleotides read TGTGCCAGCAGTCTCATCCGGGCCTCCCGTGGCTACACCTTC. It encodes CASSLIRASRGYTF.

The chain employs TRBV6-5 and TRBJ2-2; 10 nucleotides align to TRBD2. The CDR3 is 17 amino acids. The V gene end was trimmed by 0 bases and the J gene end by 4 bases; junction bases not matched to a gene: 5. The germline V gene has CDR1 MNHEY and CDR2 SVGAGI. The CDR3 nucleotides read TGTGCCAGCAGTTACTCGTGGGCTAGCGGGAGCACCGGGGAGCTGTTTTTT. Translation: CASSYSWASGSTGELFF.

This clone came up many times. V usage is TRBV5-1 and J usage is TRBJ1-3; the D gene is possibly TRBD1 (6 bases). Germline lookup yields CDR1 SGHRS and CDR2 YFSETQ. This CDR3 contains 14 residues. The V and J ends lost 0 bases and 4 bases respectively, with 8 bases between them. CDR3 region: CASSLVGQGNTIYF. Here the CDR3 DNA reads TGCGCCAGCAGCTTGGTGGGACAAGGAAACACCATATATTTT.

The chain carries TRBV30 and TRBJ1-5, with D hard to call. The CDR3 is 14 residues long. Germline V lookup: CDR1 GTSNPN, CDR2 SVGIG (reference sequence). Trimming removed 0 bases from V and 1 base from J, with 7 bases in between. This CDR3 reads CAWSVGVSNQPQHF. The CDR3, as DNA: TGTGCCTGGAGTGTAGGCGTCAGCAATCAGCCCCAGCATTTT.

Note on this clone: Sequence at one end of the junction differs from germline and may be a read error. The chain uses TRBV7-2 and TRBJ1-6; 10 nucleotides line up with TRBD1. Germline V gives CDR1 SGHTA, CDR2 FQGNSA. This CDR3 comprises 16 residues. CDR3 coding DNA: TGTGCCAGCAGCCTAGCTGGAGGGACAGGGGTCTCACCCCTCCACTTT. Protein product: CASSLAGGTGVSPLHF.

The rearrangement joins TRBV28 to TRBJ2-1; weak D call: TRBD2 (6 bases). The CDR3 is 16 residues long. Between the trimmed V and J ends, which lost 5 bases and 8 bases, there was a span of 22 bases. Germline loops: CDR1 MDHEN, CDR2 SYDVKM. This CDR3 reads CASSGTSWGVVDEQFF. The CDR3, as DNA: TGTGCCAGCAGTGGTACTAGCTGGGGTGTGGTCGATGAGCAGTTCTTC.

This clone has just a few counts. The genes are TRBV6-1 and TRBJ2-3; D may be TRBD2 (6 bases). Trimming shortened V by 11 bases and J by 7 bases, and 19 bases separated the two germline ends. CDR1 MNHNS and CDR2 SASEGT come from the germline V gene. The CDR3 has 13 amino acids. In DNA form, the CDR3 reads TGTGCCGGCACGCCGGTAGCGGTCCATACGCAGTATTTT. It yields the protein CAGTPVAVHTQYF.

About this clone itself: Relative to the germline gene, one junction end is altered; a read error may explain this. CDR3 DNA sequence: TGCAGTGCTAGACTAGCGGAGGGCCAAGAGACCAAGTACTTC. Protein sequence: CSARLAEGQETKYF. The V call is TRBV20-1, the J call TRBJ2-5; TRBD2 aligns across 7 bases. Germline assignment: CDR1 DFQATT and CDR2 SNEGSKA (reference sequence). CDR3 length: 14 residues.

CDR3 sequence: CASRDSGRHEQFF. The CDR3 bases are TGTGCCAGCAGGGATAGCGGGAGGCATGAGCAGTTCTTC. The chain is built from TRBV11-2 and TRBJ2-1; 10 bases agree with TRBD2. CDR1 and CDR2 (germline): SGHAT, FQNNGV. The CDR3 has 13 amino acids. J lost 8 bases, V lost 6 bases, and 4 bases had no gene match.